The 28 T cell receptor beta chains given below trace back to one sample, sequenced in a study of blood T cell repertoires in COVID-19. Using immunoSEQ multiplex PCR, the repertoire was profiled, and TCRdb retains in-frame clones only, with some absent. The sample lists almost 300,000 clones, more than 85% occurring once. Sequencing was performed on peripheral blood. All receptors come from a man between 65 and 85 years old with acute or convalescent COVID-19.

This chain connects TRBV28 to TRBJ1-3, with 7 bases lining up with TRBD1. The V gene's germline CDR1 is MDHEN and CDR2 SYDVKM. The CDR3 consists of 17 residues. The junction had 10 bases not matched to a gene; V was cut back by 4 bases and J by 1 base. The CDR3 DNA sequence: TGTGCCAGCAGTTCCTTACAGGGGCGCGGGTCTGGAAACACCATATATTTT. This translates into CASSSLQGRGSGNTIYF.

The chain is built from TRBV5-1 and TRBJ2-1; 7 positions match TRBD1. Per the germline V gene, CDR1 is SGHRS and CDR2 is YFSETQ. V gave up 0 bases and J gave up 8 bases; unmatched junction bases: 11. CDR3 size: 16 residues. CDR3 amino acids: CASSLGTGDPGDEQFF. The CDR3 DNA follows: TGCGCCAGCAGCTTGGGTACAGGGGATCCTGGGGATGAGCAGTTCTTC.

The J gene is TRBJ2-3, the V gene TRBV29-1, with D possibly matching TRBD1 (5 bases). CDR3 length: 14 residues. Trimming cost V 4 bases and J 0 bases, with 11 bases left between them. In germline, CDR1 is SQVTM, CDR2 ANQGSEA. CDR3 in amino acids: CSVAQGFSTDTQYF. The CDR3 DNA sequence: TGCAGCGTTGCCCAGGGATTTAGCACAGATACGCAGTATTTT.

The chain links TRBV3-1 (or the pseudogene TRBV3-2) to TRBJ1-2; D is undetermined. V gave up 0 bases and J gave up 3 bases, with 8 bases separating them. The CDR3 consists of 14 residues. CDR1 and CDR2 (germline): LGHDT, YNNKEL (reference sequence). The DNA of the CDR3 is TGTGCCAGCAGCCAAGATATTGGGCACTATGGCTACACCTTC. It encodes CASSQDIGHYGYTF.

This clone was picked up a small number of times. The rearrangement uses TRBV7-9 and TRBJ2-2; a weak D match, TRBD1 (6 bases). CDR1 SEHNR and CDR2 FQNEAQ come from the germline V gene (reference sequence). This CDR3 has 14 residues. The ends were cut back, 1 base at V and 4 bases at J, with 7 bases in the middle. In nucleotides, the CDR3 is TGTGCCAGCAGCTTAGTACAGGGCACCGGGGAGCTGTTTTTT. Translating gives CASSLVQGTGELFF.

The chain uses TRBV20-1 and TRBJ2-4; 7 bases are shared with TRBD1. Germline V gene data show CDR1 as DFQATT and CDR2 as SNEGSKA (reference sequence). This CDR3 has 10 residues. The ends lost 8 bases at V and 12 bases at J; junction bases unmatched: 7. CDR3 amino acids: CSSPQGPQYF. The DNA for the CDR3 is TGCAGTTCACCACAGGGGCCTCAGTACTTC.

The chain couples TRBV28 to TRBJ1-2; D is perhaps TRBD1 (5 bases). V was shortened by 5 bases and J by 0 bases, with 10 bases between the two germline ends. The V gene's germline CDR1 is MDHEN and CDR2 SYDVKM. The CDR3 covers 14 residues. CDR3 residues: CASSRGKANYGYTF. The CDR3 DNA reads TGTGCCAGCAGTAGGGGTAAAGCTAACTATGGCTACACCTTC.

The V gene is TRBV10-3, the J gene TRBJ2-3, with a tentative D call TRBD2 (6 bases). CDR1 and CDR2 (germline): ENHRY, SYGVKD. CDR3 length: 15 residues. Trimming left V 6 bases short and J 3 bases short, with 16 bases between. The CDR3 protein is CAISAGLSDTDTQYF. The CDR3 DNA reads TGTGCCATCAGCGCTGGACTATCCGATACAGATACGCAGTATTTT.

Points on this clone: Its ends do not fully match the called genes, so a read error is possible. The chain recombines TRBV6-5 with TRBJ1-1, with a tentative D call TRBD1 (6 bases). Germline V gene lookup returns CDR1 MNHEY and CDR2 SVGAGI. The CDR3 contains 13 residues. The CDR3 DNA is TGTGCCAGCAGTAACTCCGGGACACACCAAGCTTTCTTT. Translating it yields CASSNSGTHQAFF.

The chain recombines TRBV27 with TRBJ2-1; possible D gene TRBD1, 5 bases. Looked up from germline, CDR1 is MNHEY and CDR2 is SMNVEV (reference sequence). Between the trimmed V and J ends, which lost 6 bases and 2 bases, there was a span of 11 bases. The CDR3 has 14 residues. CDR3 DNA sequence: TGTGCCAGCAGAATGACAGAAACCTACAATGAGCAGTTCTTC. Its protein product is CASRMTETYNEQFF.

The chain couples TRBV5-4 to TRBJ2-5, with D tentatively TRBD1 (6 bases). With 6 bases removed from V and 3 bases from J, the gap between germline ends came to 12 bases. This CDR3 comprises 13 residues. Germline V gene data show CDR1 as SGHNT and CDR2 as YYREEE (reference sequence). The CDR3 loop is CASTVDREETQYF. CDR3 nucleotide sequence: TGTGCCAGCACCGTGGACAGAGAAGAGACCCAGTACTTC.

The chain has TRBV19 and TRBJ2-2; the D gene is possibly TRBD2 (5 bases). Germline CDR1 reads LNHDA; CDR2 reads SQIVND (reference sequence). The CDR3 is made up of 15 amino acids. The V end was cut by 6 bases, the J end by 0 bases, with 11 bases between. The CDR3 sequence: CASRVEGSNTGELFF. CDR3 DNA: TGTGCCAGTAGGGTCGAGGGTTCGAACACCGGGGAGCTGTTTTTT.

Written as DNA, the CDR3 is TGCAGTGCTAGTCGGGGAGAGAACACTGAAGCTTTCTTT. It codes for CSASRGENTEAFF. This chain uses TRBV20-1 with TRBJ1-1; D gene uncertain. Germline assignment: CDR1 DFQATT and CDR2 SNEGSKA (reference sequence). This CDR3 has 13 residues. The V end was cut by 3 bases, the J end by 1 base, with 9 bases between.

The V call is TRBV5-1, the J call TRBJ1-2, with D perhaps matching TRBD1 (5 bases). This CDR3 has 15 amino acids. V shed 2 bases and J shed 0 bases, with 11 bases lying between them. CDR1 and CDR2 (germline): SGHRS, YFSETQ. The CDR3 loop reads CASSFTDSSNYGYTF. The CDR3 DNA sequence: TGCGCCAGCAGCTTTACTGACAGCTCTAACTATGGCTACACCTTC.

This chain connects TRBV29-1 to TRBJ2-3, with 14 bases that match TRBD2. The V segment lost 4 bases and the J segment 4 bases; nucleotides outside the gene matches: 4. CDR3 length equals 15 residues. CDR1 and CDR2 from the germline V gene are SQVTM and ANQGSEA. The CDR3 region is CSVAGLAGVSDTQYF. In nucleotides, the CDR3 is TGCAGCGTTGCGGGACTAGCGGGAGTTTCAGATACGCAGTATTTT.

The rearrangement uses TRBV28 and TRBJ2-7; 10 bases agree with TRBD2. The CDR3 is 15 amino acids. Germline CDR1 is MDHEN and CDR2 is SYDVKM. V gave up 3 bases and J gave up 7 bases; unmatched junction bases: 9. CDR3 nucleotides: TGTGCCAGCAGTTTGGCTAGCGGGGGAATCGTGGAGCAGTACTTC. Protein sequence: CASSLASGGIVEQYF.

This chain connects TRBV19 to TRBJ1-6; D possibly corresponds to TRBD1 (6 bases). With 7 bases removed from V and 7 bases from J, the gap between germline ends came to 11 bases. The CDR3 consists of 13 residues. In germline, CDR1 is LNHDA, CDR2 SQIVND (reference sequence). CDR3 sequence: CASKIQGNSPLHF. CDR3 nucleotides: TGTGCCAGTAAAATCCAGGGGAATTCACCCCTCCACTTT. Full variable domain (rest looked up from reference TRBV19 and TRBJ1-6): DGGITQSPKYLFRKEGQNVTLSCEQNLNHDAMYWYRQDPGQGLRLIYYSQIVNDFQKGDIAEGYSVSREKKESFPLTVTSAQKNPTAFYLCASKIQGNSPLHFGNGTRLTVT.

This clone appeared once. The gene calls are TRBV10-2 and TRBJ2-5, with TRBD2 matching over 11 bases. The CDR3 is made up of 15 amino acids. Germline values: CDR1 WSHSY, CDR2 SAAADI. V dropped 8 bases and J dropped 5; count of bases not matched to a gene: 10. The CDR3, as DNA: TGCGCCAGCGGACTTAGCGGGAGGGCCGGGGAGACCCAGTACTTC. This sequence encodes CASGLSGRAGETQYF.

The rearrangement uses TRBV5-1 and TRBJ2-5; TRBD2 aligns across 7 bases. The CDR3 extends over 14 amino acids. V trimming: 1 base; J trimming: 2 bases; junction bases outside the gene matches: 2. CDR1 SGHRS and CDR2 YFSETQ come from the germline V gene. DNA for the CDR3: TGCGCCAGCAGCTTGATCGGGGGGCAAGAGACCCAGTACTTC. Its protein is CASSLIGGQETQYF.

The J gene is TRBJ2-3, the V gene TRBV30, with a weak D call TRBD2 (6 bases). V lost 1 base and J 8 bases, leaving 10 bases between the germline ends. CDR3 length equals 12 residues. Germline CDR1 is GTSNPN and CDR2 is SVGIG (reference sequence). DNA of the CDR3: TGTGCCTGGAGTGACCGGCGGGGTACGCAGTATTTT. It encodes CAWSDRRGTQYF.

This clone turned up a few times. V gene TRBV5-1 combines with J gene TRBJ2-1; D may be TRBD2 (5 bases). V lost 4 bases and J lost 6, with 14 bases in between. The V gene's germline CDR1 is SGHRS and CDR2 YFSETQ. The CDR3 contains 14 residues. The CDR3 sequence: CASSPPRLFNEQFF. Written as DNA, the CDR3 is TGCGCCAGCAGCCCCCCCCGACTATTCAATGAGCAGTTCTTC.

About this clone itself: The sample has other DNA sequences that encode this CDR3 too. The chain has TRBV7-9 and TRBJ2-7, with a tentative D call TRBD2 (5 bases). The CDR3 has 14 amino acids. CDR1 SEHNR and CDR2 FQNEAQ come from the germline V gene (reference sequence). V lost 1 base, J lost 0 bases, and 7 bases lay in between. CDR3 in DNA: TGTGCCAGCAGCTTAGGAGGGAACTCCTACGAGCAGTACTTC. It yields the protein CASSLGGNSYEQYF.

Turning to this clone: A read error may account for a junction end that differs from germline. V usage is TRBV6-1 and J usage is TRBJ1-1; no clear D. This CDR3 region has 17 residues. The germline gives CDR1 MNHNS, CDR2 SASEGT. CDR3 sequence: CASSEALFGDLKTEAFF. Written as DNA, the CDR3 is TGTGCCAGCAGTGAAGCGCTGTTCGGAGATTTGAAAACTGAAGCTTTCTTT.

This clone was seen a handful of times. The chain combines TRBV24-1 with TRBJ2-2; 10 bases align to TRBD1. The V segment lost 3 bases and the J segment 0 bases; nucleotides outside the gene matches: 9. The germline CDR1 and CDR2 sequences are KGHDR and SFDVKD. The CDR3 is made up of 19 amino acids. CDR3 loop: CATSDKADRGLPNTGELFF. In nucleotides, the CDR3 is TGTGCCACCAGTGATAAAGCCGACAGGGGGCTACCGAACACCGGGGAGCTGTTTTTT.

This chain links TRBV5-1 with TRBJ1-3; D unresolved. The ends were cut back, 0 bases at V and 6 bases at J, with 16 bases in the middle. This CDR3 contains 16 residues. Germline CDR1 is SGHRS and CDR2 is YFSETQ. The CDR3 DNA reads TGCGCCAGCAGCTTGGCAGAGGTAGAACGAACAAACACCATATATTTT. It codes for CASSLAEVERTNTIYF.

The V gene is TRBV5-1, the J gene TRBJ2-6; tentatively, D is TRBD1 (6 bases). The CDR3 loop spans 16 amino acids. Trimming cost V 4 bases and J 5 bases, with 16 bases left between them. Per germline, CDR1 SGHRS and CDR2 YFSETQ. CDR3 in amino acids: CASSLDLQGWANVLTF. Here the CDR3 DNA reads TGCGCCAGCAGCCTGGATTTACAGGGCTGGGCCAACGTCCTGACTTTC. Full variable domain (missing parts from reference TRBV5-1 and TRBJ2-6): KAGVTQTPRYLIKTRGQQVTLSCSPISGHRSVSWYQQTPGQGLQFLFEYFSETQRNKGNFPGRFSGRQFSNSRSEMNVSTLELGDSALYLCASSLDLQGWANVLTFGAGSRLTVL.

The V call is TRBV6-5, the J call TRBJ2-7; 7 bases fit TRBD2. The CDR3 covers 14 residues. After removal of 6 bases from V and 0 bases from J, the junction contained 5 bases not matched to a gene. From germline, CDR1 is MNHEY and CDR2 SVGAGI. CDR3 loop: CASRSAGTSYEQYF. CDR3 bases: TGTGCCAGCAGGTCAGCGGGGACCTCCTACGAGCAGTACTTC.

This chain uses TRBV28 with TRBJ2-6; D is possibly TRBD2 (5 bases). Germline V gives CDR1 MDHEN, CDR2 SYDVKM. V lost 4 bases, J lost 2 bases, and 9 bases lay in between. The CDR3 loop spans 15 amino acids. In DNA, the CDR3 is TGTGCCAGCAGTTCCCCGGGGACTGGGGCCAACGTCCTGACTTTC. Translation gives CASSSPGTGANVLTF.